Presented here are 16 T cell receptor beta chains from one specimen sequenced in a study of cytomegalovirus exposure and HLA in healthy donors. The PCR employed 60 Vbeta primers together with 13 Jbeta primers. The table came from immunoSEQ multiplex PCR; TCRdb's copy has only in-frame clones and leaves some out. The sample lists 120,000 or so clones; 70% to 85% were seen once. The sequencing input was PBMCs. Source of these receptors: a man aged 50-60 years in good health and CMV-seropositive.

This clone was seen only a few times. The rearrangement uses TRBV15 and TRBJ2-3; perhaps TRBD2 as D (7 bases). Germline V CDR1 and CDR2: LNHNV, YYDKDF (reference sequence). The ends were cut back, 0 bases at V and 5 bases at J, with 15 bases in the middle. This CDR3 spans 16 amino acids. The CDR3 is CATSRDQGGGRDTQYF. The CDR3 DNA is TGTGCCACCAGCAGAGATCAAGGGGGGGGTAGAGATACGCAGTATTTT.

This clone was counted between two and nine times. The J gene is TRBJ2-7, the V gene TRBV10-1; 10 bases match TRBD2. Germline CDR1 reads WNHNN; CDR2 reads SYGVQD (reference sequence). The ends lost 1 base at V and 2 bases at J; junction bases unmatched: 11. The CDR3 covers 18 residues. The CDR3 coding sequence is TGCGCCAGCAGTGAGTATACTTATAGCGGGAGGTTCGCCTACGAGCAGTACTTC. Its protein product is CASSEYTYSGRFAYEQYF.

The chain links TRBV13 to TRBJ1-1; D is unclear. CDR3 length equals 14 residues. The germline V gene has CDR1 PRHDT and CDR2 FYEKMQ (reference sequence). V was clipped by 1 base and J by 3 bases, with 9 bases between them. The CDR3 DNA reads TGTGCCAGCAGCTTAGTCGGTGGTGACACTGAAGCTTTCTTT. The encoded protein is CASSLVGGDTEAFF.

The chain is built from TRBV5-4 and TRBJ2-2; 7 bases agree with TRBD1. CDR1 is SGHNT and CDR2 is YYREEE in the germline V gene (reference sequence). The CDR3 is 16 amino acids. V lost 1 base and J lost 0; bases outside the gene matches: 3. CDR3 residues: CASSLPDRTNTGELFF. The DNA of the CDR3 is TGTGCCAGCAGCTTGCCGGACAGGACGAACACCGGGGAGCTGTTTTTT.

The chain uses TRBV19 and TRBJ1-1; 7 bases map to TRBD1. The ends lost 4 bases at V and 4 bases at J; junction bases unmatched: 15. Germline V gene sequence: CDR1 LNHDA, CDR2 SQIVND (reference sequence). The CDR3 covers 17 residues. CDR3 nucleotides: TGTGCCAGTAGTACAGATCCGGGCGGGACAGAGAGCACTGAAGCTTTCTTT. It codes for CASSTDPGGTESTEAFF.

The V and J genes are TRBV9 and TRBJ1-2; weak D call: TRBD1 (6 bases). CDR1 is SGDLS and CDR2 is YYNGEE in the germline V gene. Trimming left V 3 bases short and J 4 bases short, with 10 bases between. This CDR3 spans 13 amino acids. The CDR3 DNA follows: TGTGCCAGCAGCGGACAGGTCACCTATGGCTACACCTTC. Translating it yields CASSGQVTYGYTF. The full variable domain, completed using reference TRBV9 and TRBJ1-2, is DSGVTQTPKHLITATGQRVTLRCSPRSGDLSVYWYQQSLDQGLQFLIQYYNGEERAKGNILERFSAQQFPDLHSELNLSSLELGDSALYFCASSGQVTYGYTFGSGTRLTVV.

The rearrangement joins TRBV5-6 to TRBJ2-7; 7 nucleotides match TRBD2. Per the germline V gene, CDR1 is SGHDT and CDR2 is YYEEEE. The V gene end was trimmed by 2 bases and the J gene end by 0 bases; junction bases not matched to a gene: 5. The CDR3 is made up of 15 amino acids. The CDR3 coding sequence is TGTGCCAGCAGCTTAGTTGGCGGGAGCTCCTACGAGCAGTACTTC. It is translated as CASSLVGGSSYEQYF.

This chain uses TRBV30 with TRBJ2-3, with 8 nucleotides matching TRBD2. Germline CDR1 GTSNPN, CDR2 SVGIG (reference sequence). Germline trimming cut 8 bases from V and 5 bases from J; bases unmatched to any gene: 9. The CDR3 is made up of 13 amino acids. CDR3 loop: CAREREYGDTQYF. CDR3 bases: TGTGCCCGCGAGCGGGAGTATGGAGATACGCAGTATTTT. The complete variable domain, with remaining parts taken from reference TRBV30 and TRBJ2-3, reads SQTIHQWPATLVQPVGSPLSLECTVEGTSNPNLYWYRQAAGRGLQLLFYSVGIGQISSEVPQNLSASRPQDRQFILSSKKLLLSDSGFYLCAREREYGDTQYFGPGTRLTVL.

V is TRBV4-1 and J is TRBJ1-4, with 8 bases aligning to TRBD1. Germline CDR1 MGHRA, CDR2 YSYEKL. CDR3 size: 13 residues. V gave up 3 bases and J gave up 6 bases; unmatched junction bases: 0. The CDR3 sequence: CASSQGQDEKLFF. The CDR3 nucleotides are TGCGCCAGCAGCCAGGGACAGGATGAAAAACTGTTTTTT.

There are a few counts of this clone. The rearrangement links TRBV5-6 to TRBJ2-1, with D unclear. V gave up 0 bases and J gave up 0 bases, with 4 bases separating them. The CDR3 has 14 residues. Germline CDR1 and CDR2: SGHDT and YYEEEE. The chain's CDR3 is CASSLGSSYNEQFF. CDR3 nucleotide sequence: TGTGCCAGCAGCTTGGGGAGCTCCTACAATGAGCAGTTCTTC.

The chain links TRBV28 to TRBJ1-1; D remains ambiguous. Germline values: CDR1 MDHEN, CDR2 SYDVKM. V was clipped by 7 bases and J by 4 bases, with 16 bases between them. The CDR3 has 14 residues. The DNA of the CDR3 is TGTGCCAGCACCAGAGGAGGAGAGGCCACTGAAGCTTTCTTT. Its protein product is CASTRGGEATEAFF.

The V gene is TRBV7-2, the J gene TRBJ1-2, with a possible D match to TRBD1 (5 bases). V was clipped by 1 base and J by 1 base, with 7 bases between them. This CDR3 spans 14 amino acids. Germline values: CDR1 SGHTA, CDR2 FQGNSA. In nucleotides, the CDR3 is TGTGCCAGCAGCTTAGAGGGGCGTAACTATGGCTACACCTTC. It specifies CASSLEGRNYGYTF. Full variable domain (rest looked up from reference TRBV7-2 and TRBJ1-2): GAGVSQSPSNKVTEKGKDVELRCDPISGHTALYWYRQSLGQGLEFLIYFQGNSAPDKSGLPSDRFSAERTGGSVSTLTIQRTQQEDSAVYLCASSLEGRNYGYTFGSGTRLTVV.

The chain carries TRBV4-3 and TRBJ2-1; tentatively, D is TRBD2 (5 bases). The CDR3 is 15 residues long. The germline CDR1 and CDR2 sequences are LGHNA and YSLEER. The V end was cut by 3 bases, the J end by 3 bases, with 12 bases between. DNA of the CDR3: TGCGCCAGCAGCCATGAGGGCCAGAGCTACAATGAGCAGTTCTTC. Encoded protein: CASSHEGQSYNEQFF.

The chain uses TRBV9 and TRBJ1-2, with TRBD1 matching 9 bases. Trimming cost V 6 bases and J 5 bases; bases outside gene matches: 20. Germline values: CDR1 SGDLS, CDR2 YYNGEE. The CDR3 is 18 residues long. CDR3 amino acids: CASNRKPGQGSTSYGYTF. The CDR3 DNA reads TGTGCCAGCAACCGTAAACCCGGACAGGGGTCTACGAGTTATGGCTACACCTTC.

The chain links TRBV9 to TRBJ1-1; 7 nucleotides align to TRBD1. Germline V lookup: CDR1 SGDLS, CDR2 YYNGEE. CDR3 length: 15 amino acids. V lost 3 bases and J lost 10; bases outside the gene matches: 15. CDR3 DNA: TGTGCCAGCAGCGGGTGGCAGGGGGGTACCCAGGGAGCTTTCTTT. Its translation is CASSGWQGGTQGAFF.

DNA of the CDR3: TGCGCCAGCACCAGGACAGGGGAATCGGGCGAAGCTTTCTTT. This sequence encodes CASTRTGESGEAFF. This chain connects TRBV5-1 to TRBJ1-1, with 9 bases aligning to TRBD1. CDR3 size: 14 residues. Germline V gene data show CDR1 as SGHRS and CDR2 as YFSETQ. V dropped 6 bases and J dropped 8; count of bases not matched to a gene: 11. Together with reference TRBV5-1 and TRBJ1-1, the CDR3 gives the full variable domain: KAGVTQTPRYLIKTRGQQVTLSCSPISGHRSVSWYQQTPGQGLQFLFEYFSETQRNKGNFPGRFSGRQFSNSRSEMNVSTLELGDSALYLCASTRTGESGEAFFGQGTRLTVV.